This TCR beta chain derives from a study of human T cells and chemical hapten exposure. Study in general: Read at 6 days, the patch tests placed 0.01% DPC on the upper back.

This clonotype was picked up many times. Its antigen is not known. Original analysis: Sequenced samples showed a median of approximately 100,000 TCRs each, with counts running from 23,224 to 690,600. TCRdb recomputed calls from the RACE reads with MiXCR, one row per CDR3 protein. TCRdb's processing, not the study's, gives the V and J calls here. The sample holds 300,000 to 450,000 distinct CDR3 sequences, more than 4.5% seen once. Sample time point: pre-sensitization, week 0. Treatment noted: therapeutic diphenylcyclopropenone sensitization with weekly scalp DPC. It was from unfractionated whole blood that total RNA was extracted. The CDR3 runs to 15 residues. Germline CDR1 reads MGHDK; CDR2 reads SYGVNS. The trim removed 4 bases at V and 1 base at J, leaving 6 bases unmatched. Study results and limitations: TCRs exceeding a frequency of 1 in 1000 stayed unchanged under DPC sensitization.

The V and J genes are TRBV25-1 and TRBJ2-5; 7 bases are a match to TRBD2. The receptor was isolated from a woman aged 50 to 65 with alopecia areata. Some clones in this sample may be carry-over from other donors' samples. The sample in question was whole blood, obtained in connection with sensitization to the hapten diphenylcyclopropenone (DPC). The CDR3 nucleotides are TGTGCCAGCAGTGCCCGACGGGGGGTCCAAGAGACCCAGTACTTC. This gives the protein CASSARRGVQETQYF. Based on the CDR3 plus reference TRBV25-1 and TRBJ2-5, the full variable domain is EADIYQTPRYLVIGTGKKITLECSQTMGHDKMYWYQQDPGMELHLIHYSYGVNSTEKGDLSSESTVSRIRTEHFPLTLESARPSHTSQYLCASSARRGVQETQYFGPGTRLLVL.